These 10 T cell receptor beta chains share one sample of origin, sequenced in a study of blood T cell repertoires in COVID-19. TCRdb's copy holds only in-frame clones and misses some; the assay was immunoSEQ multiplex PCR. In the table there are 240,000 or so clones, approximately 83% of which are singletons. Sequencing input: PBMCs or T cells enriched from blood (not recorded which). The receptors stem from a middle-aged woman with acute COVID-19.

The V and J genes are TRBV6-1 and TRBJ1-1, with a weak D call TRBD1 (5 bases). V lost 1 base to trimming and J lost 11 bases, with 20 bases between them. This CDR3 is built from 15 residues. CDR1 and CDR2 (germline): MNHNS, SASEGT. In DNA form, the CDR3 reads TGTGCCAGCAGTGAAGAGGCCAGTAGGGGCGCGGTGGCTTTCTTT. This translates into CASSEEASRGAVAFF.

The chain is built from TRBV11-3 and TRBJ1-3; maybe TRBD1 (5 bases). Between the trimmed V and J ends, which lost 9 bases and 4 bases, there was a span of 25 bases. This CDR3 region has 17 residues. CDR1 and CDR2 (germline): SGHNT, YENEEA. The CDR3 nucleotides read TGTGCCAGGCGGGGGGGTAAGGGCCCTTTGACCGGAAACACCATATATTTT. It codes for CARRGGKGPLTGNTIYF.

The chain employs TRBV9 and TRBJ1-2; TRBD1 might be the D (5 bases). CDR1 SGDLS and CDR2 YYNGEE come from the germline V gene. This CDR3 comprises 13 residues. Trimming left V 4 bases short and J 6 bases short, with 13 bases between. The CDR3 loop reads CASSLIQGDGYTF. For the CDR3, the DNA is TGTGCCAGCAGCCTTATCCAAGGGGATGGCTACACCTTC. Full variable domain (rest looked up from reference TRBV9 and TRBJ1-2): DSGVTQTPKHLITATGQRVTLRCSPRSGDLSVYWYQQSLDQGLQFLIQYYNGEERAKGNILERFSAQQFPDLHSELNLSSLELGDSALYFCASSLIQGDGYTFGSGTRLTVV.

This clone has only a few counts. The CDR3 region has the DNA TGTGCCAGCAGATTGGGACTAGCGGTAGAGACCCAGTACTTC. This gives the protein CASRLGLAVETQYF. The chain carries TRBV27 and TRBJ2-5; 11 nucleotides match TRBD2. The CDR3 is 14 amino acids. Germline-derived CDR1 and CDR2 are MNHEY and SMNVEV (reference sequence). The V segment lost 6 bases and the J segment 4 bases; nucleotides outside the gene matches: 4.

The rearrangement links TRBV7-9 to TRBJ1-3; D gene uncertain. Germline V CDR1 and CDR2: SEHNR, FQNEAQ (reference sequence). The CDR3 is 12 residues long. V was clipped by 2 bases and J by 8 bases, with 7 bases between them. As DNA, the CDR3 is TGTGCCAGCAGCTTAACTCATTACACCATATATTTT. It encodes CASSLTHYTIYF.

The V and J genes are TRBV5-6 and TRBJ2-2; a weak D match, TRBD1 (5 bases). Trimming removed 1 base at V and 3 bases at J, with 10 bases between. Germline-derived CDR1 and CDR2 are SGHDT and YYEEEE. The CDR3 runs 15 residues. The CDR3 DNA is TGTGCCAGCAGCTTGATACAGGTGGACACCGGGGAGCTGTTTTTT. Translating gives CASSLIQVDTGELFF.

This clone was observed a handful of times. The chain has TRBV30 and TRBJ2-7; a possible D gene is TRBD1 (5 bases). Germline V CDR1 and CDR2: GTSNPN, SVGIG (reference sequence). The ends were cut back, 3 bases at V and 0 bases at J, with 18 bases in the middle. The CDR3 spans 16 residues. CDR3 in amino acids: CAWRGLGVQASYEQYF. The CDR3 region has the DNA TGTGCCTGGAGAGGGTTAGGGGTACAGGCCTCCTACGAGCAGTACTTC.

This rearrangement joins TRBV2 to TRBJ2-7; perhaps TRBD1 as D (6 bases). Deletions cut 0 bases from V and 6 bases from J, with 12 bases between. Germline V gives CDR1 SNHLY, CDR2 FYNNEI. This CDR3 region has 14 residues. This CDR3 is CASSEAAVGAEQYF. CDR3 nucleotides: TGTGCCAGCAGTGAAGCAGCGGTGGGGGCCGAGCAGTACTTC.

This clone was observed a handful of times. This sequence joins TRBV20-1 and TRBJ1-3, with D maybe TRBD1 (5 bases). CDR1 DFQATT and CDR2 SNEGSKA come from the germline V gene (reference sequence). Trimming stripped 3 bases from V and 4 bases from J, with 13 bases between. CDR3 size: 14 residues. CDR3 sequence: CSASDVGPGNTIYF. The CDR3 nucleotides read TGCAGTGCTAGTGATGTGGGGCCAGGAAACACCATATATTTT.

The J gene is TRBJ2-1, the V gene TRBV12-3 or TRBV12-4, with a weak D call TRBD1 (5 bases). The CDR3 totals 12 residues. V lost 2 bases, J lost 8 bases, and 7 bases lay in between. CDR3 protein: CASSLLGDEQFF. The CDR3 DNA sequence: TGTGCCAGCAGTTTACTAGGGGATGAGCAGTTCTTC.